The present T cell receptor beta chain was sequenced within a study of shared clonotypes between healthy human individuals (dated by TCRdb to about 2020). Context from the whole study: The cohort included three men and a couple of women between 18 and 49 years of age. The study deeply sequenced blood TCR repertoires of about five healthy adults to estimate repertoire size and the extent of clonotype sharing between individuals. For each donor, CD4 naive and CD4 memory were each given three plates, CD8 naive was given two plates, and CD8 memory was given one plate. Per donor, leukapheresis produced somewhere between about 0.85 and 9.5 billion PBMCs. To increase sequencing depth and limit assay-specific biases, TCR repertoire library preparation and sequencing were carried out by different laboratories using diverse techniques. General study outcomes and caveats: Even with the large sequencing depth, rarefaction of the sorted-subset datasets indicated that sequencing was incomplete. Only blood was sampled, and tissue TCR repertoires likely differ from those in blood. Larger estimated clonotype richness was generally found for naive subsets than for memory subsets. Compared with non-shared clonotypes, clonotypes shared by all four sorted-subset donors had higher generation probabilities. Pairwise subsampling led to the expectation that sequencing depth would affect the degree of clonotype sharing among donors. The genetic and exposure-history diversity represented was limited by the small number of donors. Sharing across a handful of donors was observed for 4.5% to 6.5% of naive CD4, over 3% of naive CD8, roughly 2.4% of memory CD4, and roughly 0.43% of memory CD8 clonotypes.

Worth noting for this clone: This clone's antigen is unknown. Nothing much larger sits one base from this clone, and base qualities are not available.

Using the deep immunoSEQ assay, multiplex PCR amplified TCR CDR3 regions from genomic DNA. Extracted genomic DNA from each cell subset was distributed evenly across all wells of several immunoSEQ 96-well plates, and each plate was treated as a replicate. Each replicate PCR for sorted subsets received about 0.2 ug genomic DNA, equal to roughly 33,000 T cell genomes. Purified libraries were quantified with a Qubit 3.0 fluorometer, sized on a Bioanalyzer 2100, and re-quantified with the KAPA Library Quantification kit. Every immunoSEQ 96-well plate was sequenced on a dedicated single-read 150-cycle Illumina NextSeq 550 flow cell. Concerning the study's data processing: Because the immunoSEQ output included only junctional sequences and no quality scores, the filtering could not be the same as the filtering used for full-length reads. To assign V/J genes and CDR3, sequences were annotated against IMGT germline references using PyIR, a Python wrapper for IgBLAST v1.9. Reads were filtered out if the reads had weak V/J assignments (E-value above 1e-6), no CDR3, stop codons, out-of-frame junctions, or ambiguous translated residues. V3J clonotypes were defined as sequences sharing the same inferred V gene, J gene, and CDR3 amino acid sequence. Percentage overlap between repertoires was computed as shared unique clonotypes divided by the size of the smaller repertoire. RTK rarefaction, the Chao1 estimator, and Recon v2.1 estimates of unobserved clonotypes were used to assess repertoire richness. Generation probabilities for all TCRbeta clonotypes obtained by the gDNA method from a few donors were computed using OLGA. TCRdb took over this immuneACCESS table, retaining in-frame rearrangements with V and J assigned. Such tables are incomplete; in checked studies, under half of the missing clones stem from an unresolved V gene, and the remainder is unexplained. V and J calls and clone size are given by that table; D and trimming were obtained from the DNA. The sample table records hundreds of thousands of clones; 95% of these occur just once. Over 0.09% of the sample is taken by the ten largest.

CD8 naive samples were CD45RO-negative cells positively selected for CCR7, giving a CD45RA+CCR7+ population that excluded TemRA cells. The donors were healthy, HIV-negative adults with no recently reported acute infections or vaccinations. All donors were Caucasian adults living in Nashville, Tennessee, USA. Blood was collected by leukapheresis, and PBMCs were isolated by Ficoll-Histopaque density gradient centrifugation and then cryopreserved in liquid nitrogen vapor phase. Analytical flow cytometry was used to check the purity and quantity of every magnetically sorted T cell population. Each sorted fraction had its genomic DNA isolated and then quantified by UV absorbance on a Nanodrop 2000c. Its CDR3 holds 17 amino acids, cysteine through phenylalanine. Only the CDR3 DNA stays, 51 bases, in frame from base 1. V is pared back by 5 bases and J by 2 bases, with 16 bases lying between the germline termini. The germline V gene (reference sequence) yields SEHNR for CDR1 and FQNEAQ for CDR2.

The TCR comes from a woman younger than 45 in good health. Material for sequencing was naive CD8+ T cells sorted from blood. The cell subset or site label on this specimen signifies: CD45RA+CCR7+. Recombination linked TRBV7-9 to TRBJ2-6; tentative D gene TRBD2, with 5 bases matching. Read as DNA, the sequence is TGTGCCAGCAGCCCCCCTGACGGGATTGCTGGGGCCAACGTCCTGACTTTC. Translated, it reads CASSPPDGIAGANVLTF.